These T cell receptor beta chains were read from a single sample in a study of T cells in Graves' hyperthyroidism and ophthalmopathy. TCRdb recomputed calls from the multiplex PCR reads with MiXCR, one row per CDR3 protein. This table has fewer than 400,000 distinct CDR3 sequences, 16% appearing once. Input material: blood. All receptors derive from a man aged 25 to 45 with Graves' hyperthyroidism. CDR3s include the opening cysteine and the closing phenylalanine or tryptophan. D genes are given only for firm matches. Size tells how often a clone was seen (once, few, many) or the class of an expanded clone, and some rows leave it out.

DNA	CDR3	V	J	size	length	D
TGTGCCATCAGTGTCCTTAAGCTAACTGAAGCTTTCTTT	CAISVLKLTEAFF	TRBV10-3	TRBJ1-1	many	13	-
TGTGCCTGCCCCCGACTAGCCCCAAGAGGGTACAATGAGCAGTTCTTC	CACPRLAPRGYNEQFF	TRBV30	TRBJ2-1	many	16	TRBD2
TGTGCCAGCAGTACCCTAGCGGGGGATAAAGAGACCCAGTACTTC	CASSTLAGDKETQYF	TRBV28	TRBJ2-5	many	15	TRBD2
TGCAGTGCACCACAGGGAGGGATTTATTCACCCCTCCACTTT	CSAPQGGIYSPLHF	TRBV20-1	TRBJ1-6	-	14	-
TGCGCCAGCAGCGGTCAGGGGGCGGCCAGCACTGAAGCTTTCTTT	CASSGQGAASTEAFF	TRBV5-1	TRBJ1-1	-	15	TRBD1
TGTGCCTGGAGTGACACGCCAGACGGGGAAGCTTTCTTT	CAWSDTPDGEAFF	TRBV30	TRBJ1-1	many	13	-
TGTGCCAGCAACACCGGGACGGAGGCAGATACGCAGTATTTT	CASNTGTEADTQYF	TRBV7-3	TRBJ2-3	many	14	-
TGTGCCAGTGGTCGGGGGGCCGATTCACCCCTCCACTTT	CASGRGADSPLHF	TRBV5-5	TRBJ1-6	many	13	-
TGCAGTGCTTCGGGACTCCCACCGCTAGAGACCCAGTACTTC	CSASGLPPLETQYF	TRBV20-1	TRBJ2-5	many	14	-
TGCAGTGCTAGTTTTTGGGGGACTAGCGCTTACAATGAGCAGTTCTTC	CSASFWGTSAYNEQFF	TRBV20-1	TRBJ2-1	-	16	TRBD2
TGTGTCACCAGTGACCACAGTAGGACCGGGGAGCTGTTTTTT	CVTSDHSRTGELFF	TRBV24-1	TRBJ2-2	-	14	-
TGCAGTGCGGAAGACTCAGACGTACTCCAAGAGACCCAGTACTTC	CSAEDSDVLQETQYF	TRBV20-1	TRBJ2-5	few	15	-
TGTGCCAGCAGTTTGTTGGGCGAGACCCAGTACTTC	CASSLLGETQYF	TRBV28	TRBJ2-5	many	12	-
TGCGCCAGCAGCTTGTTGCAGAATCCCAACATTCAGTACTTC	CASSLLQNPNIQYF	TRBV5-1	TRBJ2-4	few	14	-
TGTGCCAGCACCTTTACGGGTCTGGGCTACAATGAGCAGTTCTTC	CASTFTGLGYNEQFF	TRBV12-3/TRBV12-4	TRBJ2-1	many	15	-
TGTGCCAGCAGTGACCCCACGACAGGGGGCAGGGATGAGCAGTTCTTC	CASSDPTTGGRDEQFF	TRBV28	TRBJ2-1	-	16	TRBD1
TGCAGCGTTGCCCAGAGGGGACCCTACGAGCAGTACTTC	CSVAQRGPYEQYF	TRBV29-1	TRBJ2-7	many	13	-
TGTGCCAGCGCCTACAGGGAACCCTACGAGCAGTACTTC	CASAYREPYEQYF	TRBV27	TRBJ2-7	many	13	-
TGTGCCAGCAGTGAAGTCGGGGGTGGGTACACTGAAGCTTTCTTT	CASSEVGGGYTEAFF	TRBV6-1	TRBJ1-1	many	15	-
TGCAGTGCCATAAATCGACAGGGGTTCACAGATACGCAGTATTTT	CSAINRQGFTDTQYF	TRBV20-1	TRBJ2-3	many	15	TRBD1
TGTGCCAGCTGGGGGGGTGCTGAAGCTTTCTTT	CASWGGAEAFF	TRBV27	TRBJ1-1	many	11	-
TGTGCCAGCAGTCCCCGAGCTGGAGGTTCGGGTCAGCCCCAGCATTTT	CASSPRAGGSGQPQHF	TRBV6-1	TRBJ1-5	many	16	-
TGCGCCAGCAGCCAAGATTGGGCGGGAGCCTACGAGCAGTACTTC	CASSQDWAGAYEQYF	TRBV4-1	TRBJ2-7	-	15	TRBD2
TGTGCCAGCACCACACGAAGGGATGCTGAGACCCAGTACTTC	CASTTRRDAETQYF	TRBV28	TRBJ2-5	few	14	-
TGCAGTGCCATTGGACTAGCGGGAACGGCAGATACGCAGTATTTT	CSAIGLAGTADTQYF	TRBV20-1	TRBJ2-3	few	15	TRBD2
TGTGCCAGCAGTTCACGTCTAGGAACAGATACGCAGTATTTT	CASSSRLGTDTQYF	TRBV27	TRBJ2-3	many	14	-
TGTGCCAGCAGTGAAGAGCATTCACCCCTCCACTTT	CASSEEHSPLHF	TRBV2	TRBJ1-6	-	12	-
TGTGCCAGCAGCGTAGGGACCTTTAACTACAATGAGCAGTTCTTC	CASSVGTFNYNEQFF	TRBV9	TRBJ2-1	few	15	-
TGTGCCAGCAGTTACGGTAGCAGGGAGCAGTTCTTC	CASSYGSREQFF	TRBV6-9	TRBJ2-1	once	12	-
TGTGCCAGTAGTATAGAACAGGCCTCGAGCACTGAAGCTTTCTTT	CASSIEQASSTEAFF	TRBV19	TRBJ1-1	-	15	-
TGTGCCAGCAGGTACCGAGGGACACTTACTGAAGCTTTCTTT	CASRYRGTLTEAFF	TRBV28	TRBJ1-1	many	14	-
TGTGCCAGCAGCAAGGAATTAGGGGGGTACAATGAGCAGTTCTTC	CASSKELGGYNEQFF	TRBV28	TRBJ2-1	many	15	-
TGCAGTGCAAGGACCCTTGACTCCTACGAGCAGTACTTC	CSARTLDSYEQYF	TRBV20-1	TRBJ2-7	-	13	-
TGTGCCATCAGGGGACAGGCCTCTGGGGCCAACGTCCTGACTTTC	CAIRGQASGANVLTF	TRBV10-3	TRBJ2-6	many	15	TRBD1
TGTGCCAGCAGCTTACTAGCGGGAGTGGGAGAGACCCAGTACTTC	CASSLLAGVGETQYF	TRBV7-9	TRBJ2-5	many	15	TRBD2
TGTGCCAGCAGTTTTCAGGGGCGCTGGGGCGGGGAGCTGTTTTTT	CASSFQGRWGGELFF	TRBV12-3/TRBV12-4	TRBJ2-2	many	15	-
TGTGCCAGTAGTATTTGGGTAGCTAGCAATCAGCCCCAGCATTTT	CASSIWVASNQPQHF	TRBV27	TRBJ1-5	-	15	-
TGTGCCAGCAGTGTTTTCACGGGGGATACGCAGTATTTT	CASSVFTGDTQYF	TRBV6-4	TRBJ2-3	-	13	-
TGTGCCAGCAGCGTCAGGGAAGCGAACACCGGGGAGCTGTTTTTT	CASSVREANTGELFF	TRBV2	TRBJ2-2	many	15	-
TGTGCCAGCTCACCGGAGGGTGTGAAAGAGACCCAGTACTTC	CASSPEGVKETQYF	TRBV18	TRBJ2-5	many	14	-
TGTGCCAGCAGTTACTCATTTAACAGGGAAGAGACCCAGTACTTC	CASSYSFNREETQYF	TRBV6-5	TRBJ2-5	few	15	-
TGTGCCAGCAGCACCGAAGCAGATACGCAGTATTTT	CASSTEADTQYF	TRBV7-9	TRBJ2-3	many	12	-
TGTGCCACCAGCACGGGGGGCGGGATGGCTACCCCCTACAATGAGCAGTTCTTC	CATSTGGGMATPYNEQFF	TRBV15	TRBJ2-1	-	18	-
TGCGCCAGCAGCTTTTCGACAGGGGTTTTCGATGAGCAGTTCTTC	CASSFSTGVFDEQFF	TRBV5-1	TRBJ2-1	many	15	TRBD1
TGTGCCAGCAGCGATCTAGCGGGGAACGACAATGAGCAGTTCTTC	CASSDLAGNDNEQFF	TRBV11-3	TRBJ2-1	many	15	TRBD2
TGTGCCAGCAGGATAGCGGGAGCGACCTACGAGCAGTACTTC	CASRIAGATYEQYF	TRBV28	TRBJ2-7	many	14	TRBD2
TGTGCCAGCCGCGAGCGTCACACAGATACGCAGTATTTT	CASRERHTDTQYF	TRBV6-2/TRBV6-3	TRBJ2-3	few	13	-
TGTGCCAGCAGCCTGGGACAGGACTACGAGCAGTACTTC	CASSLGQDYEQYF	TRBV5-6	TRBJ2-7	-	13	TRBD1
TGCGCCAGCAGTGGGACAGGGAGGCCCTACGAGCAGTACTTC	CASSGTGRPYEQYF	TRBV10-2	TRBJ2-7	-	14	TRBD1
TGCAGCGTGGGGCAGCGGAACACTGAAGCTTTCTTT	CSVGQRNTEAFF	TRBV29-1	TRBJ1-1	few	12	-
TGTGCCAGCAGCTTAGGAGGGCCCCCCACTGAAGCTTTCTTT	CASSLGGPPTEAFF	TRBV7-2	TRBJ1-1	many	14	-
TGTGCCAGCAGGGTCGATACCAGGAGCTCCTACAATGAGCAGTTCTTC	CASRVDTRSSYNEQFF	TRBV11-2	TRBJ2-1	many	16	-
TGTGCCAGCAGTTCACAGTATCAGCCCCAGCATTTT	CASSSQYQPQHF	TRBV28	TRBJ1-5	few	12	-
TGTGCCAGCAGTTCAGCCGGGACAGCTACAGAAGCTTTCTTT	CASSSAGTATEAFF	TRBV28	TRBJ1-1	-	14	TRBD1
TGTGCCAGCAGTTACGGCGGCGGGTGGACTGAAGCTTTCTTT	CASSYGGGWTEAFF	TRBV6-2/TRBV6-3	TRBJ1-1	many	14	-
TGTGCCAGCTCACTCGGACAGGGAGCGAACGAGCAGTACTTC	CASSLGQGANEQYF	TRBV18	TRBJ2-7	many	14	TRBD1